This T cell receptor (beta chain) was captured in a study of cytomegalovirus exposure and HLA in healthy donors. PCR involved 60 Vbeta and 13 Jbeta primers. Libraries were prepared by immunoSEQ multiplex PCR; TCRdb keeps only in-frame clonotypes and omits some of them. The sample records 200,000 to 250,000 clones, around 73% being singletons. This clone was observed a few times. V dropped 5 bases and J dropped 2; count of bases not matched to a gene: 6. Germline V gene lookup returns CDR1 MNHEY and CDR2 SMNVEV (reference sequence). The CDR3 is made up of 15 amino acids. V and J are TRBV27 and TRBJ2-7; 10 positions match TRBD2. This sequence was found in a male donor in good health and CMV-seronegative. Input material: PBMCs. The CDR3 protein is CASSAGLAETYEQYF. The CDR3 DNA reads TGTGCCAGCAGTGCCGGACTAGCGGAAACCTACGAGCAGTACTTC.